This T cell receptor (beta chain) was documented in a study of blood T cell repertoires in COVID-19. The study drew participants aged about 18 to 89 years from roughly 25 US areas. Cohorts were assigned according to the clinical history that participants reported. Recovery among Cohort 3 donors was established by two negative PCRs, clearance, or symptom resolution. Per the original methods: It was from reference gene primer amplification that nucleated cell counts were estimated. The assay was immunoSEQ multiplex PCR, and TCRdb's table has in-frame clones only and misses some. Clone size and the V and J calls come from that table; the DNA yielded D and trimming. This table holds a few hundred thousand clones, about 90% found once. The sequence derives from a man aged 25-40 years who had recovered from COVID-19. The sample comprised PBMCs or T cells enriched from blood (not recorded which).

The CDR3 DNA reads TGTGCCAGCAGCTTAAAACCCTCCGGGACAGGTCAAACCGGGGAGCTGTTTTTT. It is translated as CASSLKPSGTGQTGELFF. The rearrangement links TRBV11-2 to TRBJ2-2; 8 bases are shared with TRBD1. The CDR3 has 18 amino acids. The germline gives CDR1 SGHAT, CDR2 FQNNGV. Trimming removed 2 bases from V and 5 bases from J; junction bases left unmatched: 13.